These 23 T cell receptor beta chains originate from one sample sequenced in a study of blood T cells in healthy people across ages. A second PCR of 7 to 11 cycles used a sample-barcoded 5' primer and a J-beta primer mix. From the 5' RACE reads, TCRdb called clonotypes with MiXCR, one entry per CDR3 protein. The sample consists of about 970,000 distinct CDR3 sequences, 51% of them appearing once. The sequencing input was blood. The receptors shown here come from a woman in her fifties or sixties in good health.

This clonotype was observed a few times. The CDR3 region is CASSSSASGANVLTF. The CDR3 DNA reads TGTGCCAGCAGCTCCAGTGCGTCTGGGGCCAACGTCCTGACTTTC. The gene calls are TRBV7-2 and TRBJ2-6; D is undetermined. V was pared by 4 bases and J by 1 base, with 8 bases between. This CDR3 has 15 residues. CDR1 and CDR2 (germline): SGHTA, FQGNSA.

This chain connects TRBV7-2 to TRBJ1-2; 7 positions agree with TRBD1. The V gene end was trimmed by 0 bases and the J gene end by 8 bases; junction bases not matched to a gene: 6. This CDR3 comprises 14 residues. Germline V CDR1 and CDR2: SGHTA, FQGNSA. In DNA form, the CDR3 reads TGTGCCAGCAGCTTAGCGAGGACAGGAGGAGGCTACACCTTC. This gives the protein CASSLARTGGGYTF.

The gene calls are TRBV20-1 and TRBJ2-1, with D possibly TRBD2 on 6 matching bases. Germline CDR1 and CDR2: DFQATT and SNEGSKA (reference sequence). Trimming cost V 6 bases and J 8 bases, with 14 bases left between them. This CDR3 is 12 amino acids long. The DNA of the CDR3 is TGCAGTGCGCGACTAGAGTGGTATGAGCAGTTCTTC. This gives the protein CSARLEWYEQFF.

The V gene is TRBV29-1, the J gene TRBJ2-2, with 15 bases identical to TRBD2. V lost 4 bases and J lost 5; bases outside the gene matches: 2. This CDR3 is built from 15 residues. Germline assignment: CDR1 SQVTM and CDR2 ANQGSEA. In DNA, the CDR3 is TGCAGCGTTGGGGGGACTAGCGGGAGGACCGGGGAGCTGTTTTTT. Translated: CSVGGTSGRTGELFF.

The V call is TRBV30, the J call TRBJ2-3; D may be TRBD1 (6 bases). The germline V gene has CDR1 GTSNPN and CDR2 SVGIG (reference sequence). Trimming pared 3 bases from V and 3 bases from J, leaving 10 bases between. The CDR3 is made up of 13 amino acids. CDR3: CAWSRTETDTQYF. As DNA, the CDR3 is TGTGCCTGGAGCAGGACAGAGACAGATACGCAGTATTTT.

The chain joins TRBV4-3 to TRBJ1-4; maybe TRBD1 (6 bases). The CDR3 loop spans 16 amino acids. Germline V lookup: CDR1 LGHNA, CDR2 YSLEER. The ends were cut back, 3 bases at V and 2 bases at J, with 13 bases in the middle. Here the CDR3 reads CASSHLGRGTNEKLFF. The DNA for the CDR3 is TGCGCCAGCAGCCATCTGGGTAGGGGGACTAATGAAAAACTGTTTTTT.

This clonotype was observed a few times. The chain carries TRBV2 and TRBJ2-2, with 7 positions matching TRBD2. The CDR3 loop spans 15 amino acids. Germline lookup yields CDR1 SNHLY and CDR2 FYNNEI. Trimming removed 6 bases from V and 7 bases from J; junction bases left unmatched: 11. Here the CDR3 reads CASSRLAPLVGELFF. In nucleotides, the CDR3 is TGTGCCAGCAGCCGACTAGCCCCGCTAGTCGGGGAGCTGTTTTTT.

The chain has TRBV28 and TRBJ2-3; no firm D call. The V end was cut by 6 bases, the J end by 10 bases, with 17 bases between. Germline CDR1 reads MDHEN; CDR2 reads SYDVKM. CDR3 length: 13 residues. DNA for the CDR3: TGTGCCAGCAGAGACCGCAGTCGGGTTCCGCAGTATTTT. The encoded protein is CASRDRSRVPQYF.

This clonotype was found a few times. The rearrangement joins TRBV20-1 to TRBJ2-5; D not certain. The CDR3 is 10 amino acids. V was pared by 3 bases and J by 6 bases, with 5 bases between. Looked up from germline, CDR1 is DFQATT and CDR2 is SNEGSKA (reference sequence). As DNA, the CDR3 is TGCAGTGCTAGTCAACAGACCCAGTACTTC. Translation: CSASQQTQYF.

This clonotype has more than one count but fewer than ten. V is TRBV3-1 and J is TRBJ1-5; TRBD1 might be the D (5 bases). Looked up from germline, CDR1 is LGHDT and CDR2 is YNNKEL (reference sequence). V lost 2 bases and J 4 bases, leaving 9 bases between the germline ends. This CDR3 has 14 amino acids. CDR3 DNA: TGTGCCAGCAGCCAAAATCAGGGAAATCAGCCCCAGCATTTT. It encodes CASSQNQGNQPQHF.

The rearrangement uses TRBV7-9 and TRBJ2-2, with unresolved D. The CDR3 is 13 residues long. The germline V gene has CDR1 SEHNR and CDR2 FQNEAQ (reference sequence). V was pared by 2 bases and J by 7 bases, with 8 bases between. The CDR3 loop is CASSLSQVGELFF. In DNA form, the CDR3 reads TGTGCCAGCAGCTTAAGCCAGGTCGGGGAGCTGTTTTTT.

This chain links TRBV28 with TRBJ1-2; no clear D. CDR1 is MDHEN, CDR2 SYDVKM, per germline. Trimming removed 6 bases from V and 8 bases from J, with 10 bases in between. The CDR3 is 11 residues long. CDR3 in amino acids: CASRHPGGYTF. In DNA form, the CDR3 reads TGTGCCAGCAGACACCCGGGGGGCTACACCTTC.

The CDR3 DNA is TGTGCCAGCACTGGCCGGGACAACTACAATGAGCAGTTCTTC. This sequence encodes CASTGRDNYNEQFF. V usage is TRBV6-5 and J usage is TRBJ2-1, with TRBD1 as a possible D gene (6 bases). Germline CDR1 MNHEY, CDR2 SVGAGI. Trimming removed 7 bases at V and 3 bases at J, with 13 bases between. This CDR3 contains 14 residues.

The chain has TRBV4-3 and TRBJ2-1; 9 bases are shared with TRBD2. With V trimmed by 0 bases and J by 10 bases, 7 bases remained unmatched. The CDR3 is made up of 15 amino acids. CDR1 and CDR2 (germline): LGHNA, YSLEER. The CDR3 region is CASSQDGGRAMEQFF. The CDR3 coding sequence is TGCGCCAGCAGCCAAGATGGCGGGAGGGCCATGGAGCAGTTCTTC.

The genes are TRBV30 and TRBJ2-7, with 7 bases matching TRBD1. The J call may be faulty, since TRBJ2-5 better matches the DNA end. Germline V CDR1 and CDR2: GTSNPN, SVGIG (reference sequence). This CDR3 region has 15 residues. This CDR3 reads CAWRKSGTEKETQYF. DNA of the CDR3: TGTGCCTGGAGGAAATCCGGGACAGAGAAGGAGACCCAGTACTTC.

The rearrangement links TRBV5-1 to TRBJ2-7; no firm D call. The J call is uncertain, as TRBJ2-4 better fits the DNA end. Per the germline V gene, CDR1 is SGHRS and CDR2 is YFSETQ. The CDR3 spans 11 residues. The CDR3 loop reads CASSPLGIQYF. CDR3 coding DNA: TGCGCCAGCAGCCCCTTAGGCATTCAGTACTTC.

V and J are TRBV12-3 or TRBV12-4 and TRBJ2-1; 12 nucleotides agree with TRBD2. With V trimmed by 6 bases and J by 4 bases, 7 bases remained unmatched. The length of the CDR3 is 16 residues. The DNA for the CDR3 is TGTGCCAGCAGGGGAACTAGCGGGAGGATGTACAATGAGCAGTTCTTC. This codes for CASRGTSGRMYNEQFF.

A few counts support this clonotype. CDR3 coding DNA: TGCGCCAGCAGCCACCCCGGGACTAGCGGGAGATTTAGGGAGCAGTTCTTC. Its protein is CASSHPGTSGRFREQFF. The chain is built from TRBV4-1 and TRBJ2-1, with 14 bases that match TRBD2. Germline CDR1 MGHRA, CDR2 YSYEKL. This CDR3 contains 17 residues. V gave up 3 bases and J gave up 10 bases; unmatched junction bases: 11.

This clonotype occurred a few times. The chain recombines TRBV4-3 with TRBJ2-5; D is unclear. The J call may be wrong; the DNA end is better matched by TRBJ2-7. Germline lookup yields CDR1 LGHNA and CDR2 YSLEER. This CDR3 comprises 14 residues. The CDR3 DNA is TGCGCCAGCAGCCCGGGCAGAGACCCCCACGAGCAGTACTTC. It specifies CASSPGRDPHEQYF.

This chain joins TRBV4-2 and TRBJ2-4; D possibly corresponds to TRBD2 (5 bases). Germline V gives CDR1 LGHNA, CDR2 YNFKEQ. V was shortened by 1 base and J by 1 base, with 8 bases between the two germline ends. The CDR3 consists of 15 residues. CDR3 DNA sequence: TGTGCCAGCAGCCAAGTAAGGGAGGCCAAAAACATTCAGTACTTC. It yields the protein CASSQVREAKNIQYF.

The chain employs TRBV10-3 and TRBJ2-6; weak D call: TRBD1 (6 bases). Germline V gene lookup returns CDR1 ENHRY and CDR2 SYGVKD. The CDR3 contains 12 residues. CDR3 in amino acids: CAYRDGANVLTF. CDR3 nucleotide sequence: TGTGCTTACAGGGATGGGGCCAACGTCCTGACTTTC.

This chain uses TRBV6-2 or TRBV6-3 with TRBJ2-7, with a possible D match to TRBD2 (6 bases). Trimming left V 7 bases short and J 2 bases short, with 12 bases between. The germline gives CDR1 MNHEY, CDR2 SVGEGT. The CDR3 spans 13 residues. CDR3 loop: CASTYRTTYEQYF. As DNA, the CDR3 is TGTGCCAGCACCTATAGGACTACCTACGAGCAGTACTTC.

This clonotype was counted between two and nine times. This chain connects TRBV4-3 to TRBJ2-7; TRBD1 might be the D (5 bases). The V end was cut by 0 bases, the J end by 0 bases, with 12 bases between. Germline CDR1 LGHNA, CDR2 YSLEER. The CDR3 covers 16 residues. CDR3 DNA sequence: TGCGCCAGCAGCCAAGACTATGGGGCCCCCTCCTACGAGCAGTACTTC. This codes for CASSQDYGAPSYEQYF.